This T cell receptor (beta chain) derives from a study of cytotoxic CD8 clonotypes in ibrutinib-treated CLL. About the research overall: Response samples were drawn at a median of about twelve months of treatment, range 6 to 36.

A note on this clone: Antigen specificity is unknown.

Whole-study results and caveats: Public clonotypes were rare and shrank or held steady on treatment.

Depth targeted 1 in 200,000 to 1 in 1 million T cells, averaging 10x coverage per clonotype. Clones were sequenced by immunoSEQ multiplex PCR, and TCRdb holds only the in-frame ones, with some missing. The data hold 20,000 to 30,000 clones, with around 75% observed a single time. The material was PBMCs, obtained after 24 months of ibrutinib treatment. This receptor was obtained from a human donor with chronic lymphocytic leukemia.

In nucleotides, the CDR3 is TGTGCCTGGAGTATAATGAGTGAAGCTTTCTTT. Translation gives CAWSIMSEAFF. This chain uses TRBV30 with TRBJ1-1; D not resolved. Trimming removed 2 bases at V and 7 bases at J, with 8 bases between. CDR3 length: 11 residues. Germline V CDR1 and CDR2: GTSNPN, SVGIG (reference sequence).